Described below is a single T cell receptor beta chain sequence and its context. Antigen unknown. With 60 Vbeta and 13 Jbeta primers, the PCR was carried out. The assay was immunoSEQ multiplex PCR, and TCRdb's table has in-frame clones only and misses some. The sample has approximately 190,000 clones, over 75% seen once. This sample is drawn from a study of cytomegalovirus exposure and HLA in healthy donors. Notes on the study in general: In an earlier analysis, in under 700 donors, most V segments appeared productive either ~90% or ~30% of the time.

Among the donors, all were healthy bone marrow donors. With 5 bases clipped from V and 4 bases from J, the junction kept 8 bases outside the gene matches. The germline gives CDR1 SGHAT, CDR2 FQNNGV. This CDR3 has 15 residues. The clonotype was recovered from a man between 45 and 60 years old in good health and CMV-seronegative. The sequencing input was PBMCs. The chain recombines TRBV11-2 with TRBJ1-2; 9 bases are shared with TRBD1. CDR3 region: CASSRIQGATYGYTF. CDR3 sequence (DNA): TGTGCCAGCAGCCGAATACAGGGGGCGACCTATGGCTACACCTTC.